The sequence of this T cell receptor (beta chain) was determined in a study of cytomegalovirus exposure and HLA in healthy donors (dated by TCRdb to about 2017). Context from the whole study: An earlier analysis of several hundred of the donors reported more than 250 Gb of sequence data and 100 million to 140 million unique TCR beta sequences from approximately 180 million T cells. The number of typed donors differed by locus: about 629-630 for A, B, C, DRB1 and DQB1; about 520 for DQA1; some 590 for DPA1; and about 450 for DPB1. High-throughput TCR immunosequencing, statistical association of individual TCRs with disease status, and machine learning were combined to predict cytomegalovirus infection status. Roughly 5 DR-DQ haplotypes were handled as single units for association and clustering, since linkage in the cohort was strong. To decide whether each TCR beta V gene segment behaved as functional or pseudogenic, an earlier analysis of nearly 600 of the donors relied on high-throughput TCR beta sequencing. Besides the first cohort of under 700 subjects, a separate validation cohort made up of over 95 different subjects was used. Every repertoire in the discovery cohort had been generated on one and the same sequencing platform. Donor age, sex, ethnicity and CMV serostatus were compiled alongside the repertoire data. The study profiled the T cell repertoires of more than 500 subjects by immunosequencing and related them to cytomegalovirus serostatus. On average, roughly 240,000 unique TCR beta nucleotide sequences were sequenced per donor among about 400 genotyped donors of the cohort, with roughly 20% of those sequences being non-productive. Genome-wide SNP genotypes for about three fifths of the roughly 670 donors were used in a later genetic analysis, which treated that subset as a discovery cohort. The study aimed to test whether signatures of past pathogen exposure could be identified by cataloging public T cell receptors. Of the approximately 400 genotyped donors, 75% to 85% were placed in the genetic ancestry cluster associated with self-reported Caucasian donors. About 280 gigabases of sequencing data and roughly 81 million unique TCR sequences made up an early release that covered nearly 650 HLA-typed donors. In the later analysis, no new phenotypic data were used to find candidate immune exposures; instead, reliance was placed on TCR beta sequences and their occurrence across donors. In a later analysis, previously published TCR beta repertoires from hundreds of donors were re-analyzed and high-resolution HLA genotyping was added so that TCR occurrence patterns could be studied. Both class I and class II loci were covered by HLA typing, at four-digit resolution.

Library construction relied on the immunoSEQ multiplex PCR assay. For the multiplex PCR, a mixture combining 60 forward primers for TCR Vbeta segments and 13 reverse primers for TCR Jbeta segments was used. Amplification of the CDR3 region of rearranged TCR beta genes was performed with a multiplex PCR assay on genomic DNA. The amplified TCR beta libraries were sequenced on the Illumina HiSeq System as 87-base-pair reads. Processing in the source paper ran as follows. Across the 670 or so repertoires, a later analysis counted 78 million or so unique TCR beta chains, some 11 million of which were shared by at least two donors. Raw reads were error-corrected and collapsed into unique sequences with a nearest-neighbor algorithm that merged closely related sequences to remove PCR and sequencing errors. Alignment of CDR3 sequences to IMGT reference sequences was used to assign V, D and J gene segments. For a sequence to be retained, a match of at least six nucleotides to both a V gene segment and a J gene segment was required. Rearrangements were classified as productive when the CDR3 lacked stop codons and remained in frame with V and J, and all other rearrangements were classified as non-productive. CDR3 was defined by IMGT convention, running from the second conserved V-encoded cysteine to the conserved J-encoded phenylalanine. The earlier analysis of about 590 of the donors excluded sequences that lacked an unambiguous match to a single V gene segment. In an earlier analysis of a few hundred of the donors, a V segment was called functional when productive rearrangements were above 56.7%, and segregating when the standard deviation between donors exceeded 5%. A statistical classification framework was built for diagnosing cytomegalovirus status from the catalog of TCR beta chain sequences. In a later analysis, TCR nucleotide sequences were compared against IMGT/GENE-DB human TR gene sequences so that V and J genes could be assigned. Using the TCRdist pipeline, a later analysis assigned CDR3 sequences along with most-parsimonious VDJ recombination scenarios. In a later analysis, each TCR beta chain was defined by its CDR3 amino acid sequence together with its V-gene family, and reads without a unique V-gene family were excluded. A later analysis removed 500 to 650 highly shared, low-generation-probability nucleotide sequences to deal with suspected cross-contamination and a sequencing artifact. In a later analysis, a clonal expansion index was calculated for each public chain from normalized within-repertoire ranks of inferred template counts. Generation probabilities in a later analysis came from a VDJ recombination model fitted to out-of-frame rearrangements, and those results were checked against IGoR. In a later analysis, TCR-TCR, TCR-HLA and TCR-CMV co-occurrence was scored with hypergeometric tests, and a repertoire-size bias correction was applied to TCR pairs. To estimate false discovery rates, a later analysis permuted the HLA or CMV assignments 20 times. In a later analysis, co-occurring TCRs were grouped using DBSCAN, and TCRdist sequence similarity was added for clustering within HLA-allele-positive subsets. Co-occurrence clustering excluded repertoires with fewer than 30,000 or more than 120,000 public chains, plus five with anomalous nucleotide sharing. TCRdb stores this immuneACCESS table with in-frame sequences only. Part of the clones is absent; in the studies checked, under half of the shortfall reflects unresolved V genes, and no reason is known for the rest. The V and J calls and clone size were taken over from that table, and D and trimming were inferred from the DNA. A total of approximately 170,000 clones appear in this sample, approximately 78% of them only once. 2.4% of the sample is taken by the ten largest.

On the study overall, not on this receptor specifically: For the cohort, immune exposure information was limited to CMV serostatus. A further reported finding was that TCR beta sequences accurately predicted the HLA-A and HLA-B alleles for most subjects in the first cohort. In a later analysis, TCR association rates were found to vary across HLA loci, with the most associated TCRs seen for DRB1 alleles and the fewest for HLA-C alleles. In a later analysis, 16,951 TCR beta sequences were associated with specific HLA alleles at a false discovery rate of 0.05. Seventeen rarely observed V segments, including chromosome 9 orphons, were excluded from the earlier analysis of 550 to 700 of the donors because counts were too low. Most TCR sequences were seen in very few donors, while some public TCRs were found in many individuals. Only TCR beta chains were sequenced in this cohort, and the absence of alpha or paired-chain data limited detectable features. In vitro tests confirmed that a few of the cytomegalovirus-associated TCR beta chains recognize cytomegalovirus antigens. A group of highly shared sequence variants was considered likely to be a technical artifact of the sequencing pipeline. Because HLA typing was unavailable for some donors at each locus, only the typed subset was used in association tests. In a later analysis, several top co-occurrence clusters were reported to appear linked to parvovirus B19, influenza, CMV and Epstein-Barr virus. The study listed approximately 160 TCR beta chains as associated with cytomegalovirus. Linkage disequilibrium might explain the correlated functional status among segregating V segments, but an unknown experimental factor could not be excluded. In both the original and validation cohorts, the classifier was reported to diagnose cytomegalovirus status with high specificity and sensitivity. An earlier analysis of 450 to 750 of the donors showed that most TCR beta V segments appeared in productive rearrangements either about 87% or about 30% of the time, which broadly matched IMGT annotations. Compared with the 666-donor mean, donors in an Asian-associated ancestry cluster had fewer N-insertions in productive TCRs, according to a later genetic analysis. According to the authors, the approach could potentially be generalized to other disease states and immunological phenotypes. Because the 87-base-pair reads could not distinguish some IMGT-functional V segments, including TRBV6-2 and TRBV6-3, those segments were excluded. A later analysis found that most CMV-associated TCR beta chains appeared HLA-restricted, with HLA associations seemingly driven largely by CMV exposure. Roughly uniform sequencing depth across donors was assumed in presence/absence analyses, although this assumption may not hold. A later genetic analysis associated a missense DCLRE1C variant with V-gene and J-gene trimming of TCR beta chains, and an independent cohort replicated the association. When HLA alleles, especially DR and DQ, strongly co-occurred, TCR associations were difficult to assign to individual alleles. Compared with equally common non-associated chains, HLA-associated TCR beta chains in a later analysis were more clonally expanded and had lower generation probabilities.

The cohort was made up of 666 healthy bone marrow donors. Cohort members were all nominally healthy when sampled, although unrecorded immune exposures were likely present. The donor was CMV seronegative and belonged to the group of over 300 seronegative cohort members. Each donor provided a peripheral blood sample, and peripheral blood mononuclear cells were used for TCR beta sequencing. The Qiagen DNeasy Blood Extraction Kit was used to extract genomic DNA from the blood cell samples. From cysteine to phenylalanine, the CDR3 is 14 amino acids long. CDR3 DNA only is kept here, 42 bases in frame from base 1. The germline V gene gives CDR1 as SGDLS and CDR2 as YYNGEE. At the junction V is shortened by 0 bases and J by 5 bases, with 10 bases in between. Remarks on this clone: What this receptor recognizes is not known. Base qualities are not provided; no much larger clone lies one nucleotide away.

This receptor was obtained from a male donor in good health and CMV-seronegative. Sequenced: PBMCs. The chain is assembled from TRBV9 and TRBJ2-3; the D region possibly corresponds to TRBD1 (6 bases align). The CDR3 amino acid sequence is: CASSVAAGEDTQYF. The sequence in DNA is TGTGCCAGCAGCGTAGCGGCAGGGGAAGATACGCAGTATTTT. Supplemented by the reference TRBV9 and TRBJ2-3 proteins around the CDR3, the complete variable domain is DSGVTQTPKHLITATGQRVTLRCSPRSGDLSVYWYQQSLDQGLQFLIQYYNGEERAKGNILERFSAQQFPDLHSELNLSSLELGDSALYFCASSVAAGEDTQYFGPGTRLTVL.